Below, 17 T cell receptor beta chains from the same sample are listed, as sequenced in a study of T-cell reconstitution after alpha-beta-depleted transplantation in children. A TCRbeta library incorporating unique molecular identifiers was prepared. TCRdb reprocessed the PCR reads with MiXCR, giving one entry per CDR3 protein. The top ten clones hold nearly 5.5% of a sample with approximately 420,000 distinct CDR3 sequences, about a tenth of them seen once. Sample: PBMCs from the stem cell graft donor, taken from the stem cell graft. The source is a human donor who donated a stem cell graft to a child with acute myeloid leukemia.

CDR3: CASSEENEQYF. Written as DNA, the CDR3 is TGTGCCAGCAGTGAAGAAAACGAGCAGTACTTC. The V gene is TRBV25-1, the J gene TRBJ2-7; D call uncertain. The CDR3 covers 11 residues. The germline CDR1 and CDR2 sequences are MGHDK and SYGVNS. V was pared by 2 bases and J by 5 bases, with 4 bases between.

In its sample, this clonotype was seen a few times. The chain uses TRBV20-1 and TRBJ2-1, with TRBD2 matching over 11 bases. V shed 5 bases, J shed 4 bases, and the junction held 7 bases outside the gene matches. CDR1 and CDR2 from the germline V gene are DFQATT and SNEGSKA (reference sequence). The CDR3 spans 15 residues. The CDR3 coding sequence is TGCAGTGCTCTCCCGACTAGCGGGAAGTACAATGAGCAGTTCTTC. Its translation: CSALPTSGKYNEQFF.

V usage is TRBV9 and J usage is TRBJ1-2, with D possibly matching TRBD1 (5 bases). Trimming cost V 3 bases and J 6 bases, with 15 bases left between them. The CDR3 consists of 14 residues. Per germline, CDR1 SGDLS and CDR2 YYNGEE. The CDR3 loop reads CASSGGDRTHGYTF. The CDR3 DNA reads TGTGCCAGCAGCGGAGGGGACCGGACGCATGGCTACACCTTC. Supplemented by reference TRBV9 and TRBJ1-2, the full variable domain reads DSGVTQTPKHLITATGQRVTLRCSPRSGDLSVYWYQQSLDQGLQFLIQYYNGEERAKGNILERFSAQQFPDLHSELNLSSLELGDSALYFCASSGGDRTHGYTFGSGTRLTVV.

V and J are TRBV7-2 and TRBJ2-3, with 16 positions matching TRBD2. With V trimmed by 8 bases and J by 3 bases, 8 bases remained unmatched. CDR3 length: 17 residues. Germline V lookup: CDR1 SGHTA, CDR2 FQGNSA. CDR3 residues: CASAGTSGRARTDTQYF. DNA of the CDR3: TGTGCCAGCGCCGGGACTAGCGGGAGGGCTAGGACAGATACGCAGTATTTT.

As regards this clonotype: A read error may account for a junction end that differs from germline. The chain combines TRBV2 with TRBJ2-3; the match to TRBD2 covers 9 bases. The CDR3 has 14 residues. CDR1 is SNHLY and CDR2 is FYNNEI in the germline V gene. CDR3 nucleotide sequence: TGTGTCAGCGGGGGGAGGACAGTCACAGATACGCAGTATTTT. Protein: CVSGGRTVTDTQYF.

The V call is TRBV2, the J call TRBJ2-2; D not resolved. Trimming cost V 5 bases and J 4 bases, with 8 bases left between them. Germline lookup yields CDR1 SNHLY and CDR2 FYNNEI. The CDR3 is made up of 13 amino acids. This CDR3 reads CASSMVSTGELFF. DNA of the CDR3: TGTGCCAGCAGTATGGTTAGCACCGGGGAGCTGTTTTTT.

This clonotype was seen only a few times. V and J are TRBV5-1 and TRBJ2-1; a possible D gene is TRBD2 (5 bases). The V gene lost 3 bases and the J gene lost 15 bases, with 25 bases spanning the gap. The V gene's germline CDR1 is SGHRS and CDR2 YFSETQ. The CDR3 covers 15 residues. This CDR3 is CASSSRTGSQDVVFF. DNA for the CDR3: TGCGCCAGCAGCTCCAGGACTGGAAGCCAAGATGTAGTGTTCTTC.

V usage is TRBV15 and J usage is TRBJ1-1, with 12 bases matching TRBD1. Trimming removed 3 bases from V and 11 bases from J; junction bases left unmatched: 4. The CDR3 runs 13 residues. CDR1 is LNHNV, CDR2 YYDKDF, per germline (reference sequence). The DNA of the CDR3 is TGTGCCACCAGCAGCCGGGACAGGGGGCTCGCTTTCTTT. Amino acids: CATSSRDRGLAFF.

The chain joins TRBV29-1 to TRBJ2-5; TRBD1 or TRBD2 may be the D gene (5 bases each). V was trimmed by 3 bases and J by 5 bases, leaving 10 bases between them. The CDR3 has 12 residues. Germline V CDR1 and CDR2: SQVTM, ANQGSEA. The CDR3 reads CSVEAGSETQYF. The DNA for the CDR3 is TGCAGCGTTGAGGCAGGGAGCGAGACCCAGTACTTC. Drawing the rest from reference TRBV29-1 and TRBJ2-5, the complete variable domain is SAVISQKPSRDICQRGTSLTIQCQVDSQVTMMFWYRQQPGQSLTLIATANQGSEATYESGFVIDKFPISRPNLTFSTLTVSNMSPEDSSIYLCSVEAGSETQYFGPGTRLLVL.

This chain joins TRBV10-3 and TRBJ1-2; TRBD1 might be the D (6 bases). Germline loops: CDR1 ENHRY, CDR2 SYGVKD. CDR3 length: 14 residues. The V and J ends lost 2 bases and 3 bases respectively, with 10 bases between them. CDR3 region: CAISEGDIDYGYTF. CDR3 nucleotide sequence: TGTGCCATCAGTGAGGGGGACATAGACTATGGCTACACCTTC.

The chain links TRBV10-2 to TRBJ2-4; weak D call: TRBD2 (7 bases). The CDR3 loop spans 17 amino acids. From germline, CDR1 is WSHSY and CDR2 SAAADI. With 8 bases removed from V and 0 bases from J, the gap between germline ends came to 20 bases. The CDR3 nucleotides are TGCGCCAGCCAACAGGGAACCGGGGGGCTAGCCAAAAACATTCAGTACTTC. Translation: CASQQGTGGLAKNIQYF.

This clonotype turned up a few times. V and J are TRBV6-1 and TRBJ2-7; TRBD1 aligns across 9 bases. The CDR3 length is 16 residues. Germline trimming cut 2 bases from V and 0 bases from J; bases unmatched to any gene: 5. Per germline, CDR1 MNHNS and CDR2 SASEGT. The DNA for the CDR3 is TGTGCCAGCAGTGAAACCGGGACAGGGAACTCCTACGAGCAGTACTTC. Its protein product is CASSETGTGNSYEQYF.

The genes are TRBV28 and TRBJ2-5; possibly TRBD2 for D (5 bases). CDR1 MDHEN and CDR2 SYDVKM come from the germline V gene. CDR3 size: 17 residues. V was shortened by 3 bases and J by 1 base, with 18 bases between the two germline ends. CDR3 bases: TGTGCCAGCAGTTTCCCACCCGGGGTAGTATCCCAAGAGACCCAGTACTTC. It encodes CASSFPPGVVSQETQYF. The entire variable domain, with the rest obtained from reference TRBV28 and TRBJ2-5, is as follows: DVKVTQSSRYLVKRTGEKVFLECVQDMDHENMFWYRQDPGLGLRLIYFSYDVKMKEKGDIPEGYSVSREKKERFSLILESASTNQTSMYLCASSFPPGVVSQETQYFGPGTRLLVL.

This clonotype was found many times. The rearrangement uses TRBV20-1 and TRBJ2-3; D gene unclear. The length of the CDR3 is 12 residues. The germline V and J ends were trimmed by 4 bases and 5 bases, with 10 bases remaining between them. From germline, CDR1 is DFQATT and CDR2 SNEGSKA (reference sequence). CDR3: CSANAIVDTQYF. The CDR3 coding sequence is TGCAGTGCTAACGCTATAGTAGATACGCAGTATTTT.

V is TRBV5-1 and J is TRBJ1-2, with D possibly being TRBD1 (5 bases). V gave up 4 bases and J gave up 8 bases, with 18 bases separating them. The CDR3 is made up of 14 amino acids. Per the germline V gene, CDR1 is SGHRS and CDR2 is YFSETQ. In nucleotides, the CDR3 is TGCGCCAGCAGCGTACAGGAGGCAGGGTTCGGCTACACCTTC. Its protein product is CASSVQEAGFGYTF.

This clonotype was observed at least ten times. This CDR3 reads CSAGRRELAFQETQYF. DNA for the CDR3: TGCAGTGCTGGAAGAAGAGAACTAGCCTTCCAAGAGACCCAGTACTTC. The V and J genes are TRBV20-1 and TRBJ2-5; TRBD2 is a possible D gene (6 bases). With 5 bases removed from V and 1 base from J, the gap between germline ends came to 20 bases. Germline V gene lookup returns CDR1 DFQATT and CDR2 SNEGSKA (reference sequence). This CDR3 is built from 16 residues.

The table lists this clonotype with a few counts. The V and J genes are TRBV3-1 and TRBJ1-3; no clear D gene. Trimming pared 2 bases from V and 0 bases from J, leaving 2 bases between. In germline, CDR1 is LGHDT, CDR2 YNNKEL (reference sequence). CDR3 length equals 13 residues. CDR3 residues: CASSQSSGNTIYF. DNA of the CDR3: TGTGCCAGCAGCCAAAGCTCTGGAAACACCATATATTTT.